The 3 T cell receptor beta chains given below trace back to one sample, sequenced in a study of T cell repertoires in cytomegalovirus infection. TCRdb passed the reads through MiXCR, listing each CDR3 protein once. The sample lists about 770,000 distinct CDR3 sequences, almost 30% occurring once. Antigens for these TCRs are unknown. Sequenced here: cultured CD8+ T cells from PBMCs, sampled from culture after CMV antigen stimulation. The receptors stem from a human donor in good health (CMV status not recorded). Some clones in this sample may be carry-over from other donors' samples.

V gene TRBV9 combines with J gene TRBJ1-4; 9 bases map to TRBD1. J was trimmed by 8 bases and V by 3 bases; bases with no gene match: 8. CDR3 length: 15 residues. Germline V gene sequence: CDR1 SGDLS, CDR2 YYNGEE. CDR3 loop: CASSGGDRVLEKLFF. In nucleotides, the CDR3 is TGTGCCAGCAGCGGGGGGGACAGGGTGCTCGAAAAACTGTTTTTT.

In this sample, this clonotype turned up a few times. V usage is TRBV5-4 and J usage is TRBJ1-2; 8 bases line up with TRBD1. The CDR3 runs to 13 residues. The germline CDR1 and CDR2 sequences are SGHNT and YYREEE (reference sequence). J was trimmed by 6 bases and V by 5 bases; bases with no gene match: 6. The CDR3 loop is CASSSTGENGYTF. CDR3 nucleotide sequence: TGTGCCAGCAGTTCGACAGGGGAAAATGGCTACACCTTC.

The chain has TRBV6-8 and TRBJ1-2; 7 positions match TRBD1. The CDR3 is made up of 16 amino acids. CDR1 is MNHGY, CDR2 SAAAGT, per germline. Trimming cost V 10 bases and J 2 bases; bases outside gene matches: 16. As DNA, the CDR3 is TGTGCCACCGCTCCTCCCCCCGGGACAGAGAACTATGGCTACACCTTC. Translated: CATAPPPGTENYGYTF.